The present TCR beta chain was sequenced within a study of T cell therapy after organ transplantation. Study results and limitations: Lower pretherapy CD8 clonality went with larger post-therapy fold change.

About this clone: The target antigen is unknown.

CDR1 MNHNY and CDR2 SVGAGI come from the germline V gene (reference sequence). CDR3 length: 13 amino acids. Trimming took off 0 bases at V and 6 bases at J, with 6 bases between the two ends. Produced via immunoSEQ multiplex PCR; TCRdb's table is partial and in-frame only. The sample yields about 1,000 clones, 66% seen once. The material sequenced was CD8+ T cells from blood, taken before autologous CMV-specific T cell therapy. The rearrangement joins TRBV6-6 to TRBJ1-5, with D uncertain. The TCR comes from a human patient who had received a solid organ transplant and had CMV disease. The CDR3 coding sequence is TGTGCCAGCAGTTACTCGAACGCTCAGCCCCAGCATTTT. Translated: CASSYSNAQPQHF.